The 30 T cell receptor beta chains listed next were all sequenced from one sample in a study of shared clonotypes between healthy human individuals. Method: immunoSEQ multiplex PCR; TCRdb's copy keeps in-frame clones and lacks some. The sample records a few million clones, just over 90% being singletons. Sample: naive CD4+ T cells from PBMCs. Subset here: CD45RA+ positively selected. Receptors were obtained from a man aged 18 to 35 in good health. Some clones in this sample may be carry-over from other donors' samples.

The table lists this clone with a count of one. Written as DNA, the CDR3 is TGTGCCAGCAGCGACGGAAGTGGGCGGGAGGAAAAACTGTTTTTT. Its protein is CASSDGSGREEKLFF. The rearrangement joins TRBV5-4 to TRBJ1-4, with no clear D. The CDR3 runs 15 residues. Trimming removed 4 bases from V and 8 bases from J, with 18 bases in between. Germline CDR1 is SGHNT and CDR2 is YYREEE (reference sequence).

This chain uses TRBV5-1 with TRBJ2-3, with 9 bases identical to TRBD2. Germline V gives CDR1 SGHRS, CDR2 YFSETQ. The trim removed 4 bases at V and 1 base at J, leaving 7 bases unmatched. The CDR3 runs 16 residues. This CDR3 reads CASSPGLARRTDTQYF. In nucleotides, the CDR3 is TGCGCCAGCAGCCCGGGACTAGCTAGACGCACAGATACGCAGTATTTT.

CDR3 sequence: CATSRDNGASAYNEQFF. DNA for the CDR3: TGTGCCACCAGCAGAGATAACGGGGCTAGTGCTTACAATGAGCAGTTCTTC. The chain employs TRBV15 and TRBJ2-1; either TRBD1 or TRBD2 may supply D (5 bases each). CDR3 length: 17 residues. CDR1 is LNHNV and CDR2 is YYDKDF in the germline V gene (reference sequence). The V gene lost 0 bases and the J gene lost 4 bases, with 16 bases spanning the gap.

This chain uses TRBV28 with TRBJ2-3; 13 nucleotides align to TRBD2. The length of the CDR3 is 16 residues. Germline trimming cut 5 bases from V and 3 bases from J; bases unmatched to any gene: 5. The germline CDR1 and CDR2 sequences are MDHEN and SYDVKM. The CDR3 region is CASSTSGRAATDTQYF. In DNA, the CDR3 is TGTGCCAGCAGTACTAGCGGGAGGGCCGCGACAGATACGCAGTATTTT.

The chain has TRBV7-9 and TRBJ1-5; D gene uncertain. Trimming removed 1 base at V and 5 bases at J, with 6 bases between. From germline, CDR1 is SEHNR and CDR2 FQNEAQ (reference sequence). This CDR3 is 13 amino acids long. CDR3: CASSLGSYQPQHF. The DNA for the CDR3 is TGTGCCAGCAGCTTAGGCTCTTATCAGCCCCAGCATTTT.

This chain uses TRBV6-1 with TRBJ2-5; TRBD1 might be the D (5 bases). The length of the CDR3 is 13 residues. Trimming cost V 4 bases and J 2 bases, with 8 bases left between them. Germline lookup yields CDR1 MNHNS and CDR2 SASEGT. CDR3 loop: CASSGTLQETQYF. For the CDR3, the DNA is TGTGCCAGCAGTGGGACACTTCAAGAGACCCAGTACTTC.

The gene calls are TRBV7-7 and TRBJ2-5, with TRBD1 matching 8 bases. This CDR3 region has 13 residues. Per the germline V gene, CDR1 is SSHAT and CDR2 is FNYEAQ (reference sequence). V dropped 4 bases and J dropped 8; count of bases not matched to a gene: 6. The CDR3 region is CASSSTGQDTQYF. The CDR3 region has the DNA TGTGCCAGCAGCTCCACGGGACAGGACACCCAGTACTTC.

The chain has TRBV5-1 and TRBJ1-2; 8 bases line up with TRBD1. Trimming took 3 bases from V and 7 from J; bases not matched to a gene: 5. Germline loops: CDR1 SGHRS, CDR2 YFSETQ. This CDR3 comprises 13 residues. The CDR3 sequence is CASSWDRFSGYTF. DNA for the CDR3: TGCGCCAGCAGCTGGGACAGGTTTAGTGGCTACACCTTC.

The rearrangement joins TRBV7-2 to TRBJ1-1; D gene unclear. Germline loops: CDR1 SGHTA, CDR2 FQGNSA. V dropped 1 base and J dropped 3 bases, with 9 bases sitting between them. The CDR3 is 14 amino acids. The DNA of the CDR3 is TGTGCCAGCAGCTTAGGCGGCGACCACACTGAAGCTTTCTTT. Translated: CASSLGGDHTEAFF.

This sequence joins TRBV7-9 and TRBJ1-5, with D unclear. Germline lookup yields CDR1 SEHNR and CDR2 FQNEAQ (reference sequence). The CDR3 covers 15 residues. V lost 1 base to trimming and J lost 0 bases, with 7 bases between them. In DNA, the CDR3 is TGTGCCAGCAGCTTAGGACGAGATAGCAATCAGCCCCAGCATTTT. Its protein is CASSLGRDSNQPQHF.

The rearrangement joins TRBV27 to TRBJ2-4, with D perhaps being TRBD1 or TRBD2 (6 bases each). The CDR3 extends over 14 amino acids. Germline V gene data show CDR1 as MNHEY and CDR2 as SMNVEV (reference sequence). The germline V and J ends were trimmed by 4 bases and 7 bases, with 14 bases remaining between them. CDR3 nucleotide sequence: TGTGCCAGCAGTTCGAACAGGGAGGAGAACATTCAGTACTTC. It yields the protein CASSSNREENIQYF.

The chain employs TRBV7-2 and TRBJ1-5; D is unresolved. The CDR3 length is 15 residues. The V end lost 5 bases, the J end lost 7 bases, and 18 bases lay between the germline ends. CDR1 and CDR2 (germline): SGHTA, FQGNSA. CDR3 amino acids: CASSRGHLVSQPQHF. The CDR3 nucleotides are TGTGCCAGCAGCCGCGGTCACCTGGTCTCGCAGCCCCAGCATTTT.

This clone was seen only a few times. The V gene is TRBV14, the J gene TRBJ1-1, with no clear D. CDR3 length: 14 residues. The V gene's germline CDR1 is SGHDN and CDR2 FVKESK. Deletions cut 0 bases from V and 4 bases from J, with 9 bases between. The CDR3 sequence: CASSQEVIATEAFF. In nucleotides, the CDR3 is TGTGCCAGCAGCCAAGAAGTTATCGCCACTGAAGCTTTCTTT.

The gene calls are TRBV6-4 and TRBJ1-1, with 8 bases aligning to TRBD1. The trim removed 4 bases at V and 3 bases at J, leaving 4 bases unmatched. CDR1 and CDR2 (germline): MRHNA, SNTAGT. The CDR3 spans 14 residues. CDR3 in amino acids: CASSVTGGDTEAFF. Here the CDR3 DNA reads TGTGCCAGCAGTGTTACAGGGGGAGACACTGAAGCTTTCTTT.

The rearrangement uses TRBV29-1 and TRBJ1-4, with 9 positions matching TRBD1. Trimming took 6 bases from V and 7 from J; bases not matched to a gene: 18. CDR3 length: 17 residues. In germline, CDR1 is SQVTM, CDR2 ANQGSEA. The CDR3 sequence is CSVTGLRTGEGGEKLFF. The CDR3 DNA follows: TGCAGCGTGACCGGTTTGCGGACAGGGGAAGGAGGTGAAAAACTGTTTTTT.

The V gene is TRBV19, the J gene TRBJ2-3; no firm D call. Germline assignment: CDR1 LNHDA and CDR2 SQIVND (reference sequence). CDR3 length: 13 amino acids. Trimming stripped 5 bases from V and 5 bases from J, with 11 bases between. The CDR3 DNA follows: TGTGCCAGTAGTGTCGGACGGAGAGATACGCAGTATTTT. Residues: CASSVGRRDTQYF.

The DNA for the CDR3 is TGCAGCGTTGATGCACTCTTCTTC. Its translation is CSVDALFF. The rearrangement uses TRBV29-1 and TRBJ2-1, with no clear D. Looked up from germline, CDR1 is SQVTM and CDR2 is ANQGSEA. The ends were cut back, 3 bases at V and 16 bases at J, with 7 bases in the middle. The CDR3 loop spans 8 amino acids.

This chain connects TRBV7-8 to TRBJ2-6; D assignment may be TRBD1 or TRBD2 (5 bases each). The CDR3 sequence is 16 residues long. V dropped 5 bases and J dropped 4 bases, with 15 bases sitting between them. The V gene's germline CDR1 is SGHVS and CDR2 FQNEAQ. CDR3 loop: CASSPLGAWGANVLTF. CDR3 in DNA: TGTGCCAGCAGCCCACTAGGGGCGTGGGGGGCCAACGTCCTGACTTTC.

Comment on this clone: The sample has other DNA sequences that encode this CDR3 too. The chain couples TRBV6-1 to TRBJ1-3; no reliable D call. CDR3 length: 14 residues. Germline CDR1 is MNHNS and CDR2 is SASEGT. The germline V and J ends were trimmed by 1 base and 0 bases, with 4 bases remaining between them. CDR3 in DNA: TGTGCCAGCAGTGAAGTGCGCTCTGGAAACACCATATATTTT. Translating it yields CASSEVRSGNTIYF.

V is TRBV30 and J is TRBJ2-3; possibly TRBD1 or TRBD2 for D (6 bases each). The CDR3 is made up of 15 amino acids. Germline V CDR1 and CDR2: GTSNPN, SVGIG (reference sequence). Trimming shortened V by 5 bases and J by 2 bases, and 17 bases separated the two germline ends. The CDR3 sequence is CAWAKGGRSTDTQYF. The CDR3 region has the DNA TGTGCCTGGGCCAAGGGGGGCAGGTCCACAGATACGCAGTATTTT.

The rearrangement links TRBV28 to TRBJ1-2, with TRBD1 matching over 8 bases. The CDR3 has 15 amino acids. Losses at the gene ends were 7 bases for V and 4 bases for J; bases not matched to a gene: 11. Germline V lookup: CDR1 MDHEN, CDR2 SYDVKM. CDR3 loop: CASTRRTGPIYGYTF. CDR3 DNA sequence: TGTGCCAGCACCCGCCGGACAGGGCCCATCTATGGCTACACCTTC.

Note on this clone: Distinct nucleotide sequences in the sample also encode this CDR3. As DNA, the CDR3 is TGCGCCAGCAGGAGGGACGTCTCCTACGAGCAGTACTTC. Translated, it gives CASRRDVSYEQYF. V is TRBV5-1 and J is TRBJ2-7; either TRBD1 or TRBD2 may supply D (5 bases each). This CDR3 contains 13 residues. The V end was cut by 5 bases, the J end by 0 bases, with 9 bases between. Germline CDR1 and CDR2: SGHRS and YFSETQ.

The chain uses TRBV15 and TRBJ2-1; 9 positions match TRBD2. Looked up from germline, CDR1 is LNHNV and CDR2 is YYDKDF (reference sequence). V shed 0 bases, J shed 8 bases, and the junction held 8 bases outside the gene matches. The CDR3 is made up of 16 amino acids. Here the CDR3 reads CATSRDYGTSIDEQFF. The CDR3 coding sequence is TGTGCCACCAGCAGAGACTACGGGACTAGCATCGATGAGCAGTTCTTC.

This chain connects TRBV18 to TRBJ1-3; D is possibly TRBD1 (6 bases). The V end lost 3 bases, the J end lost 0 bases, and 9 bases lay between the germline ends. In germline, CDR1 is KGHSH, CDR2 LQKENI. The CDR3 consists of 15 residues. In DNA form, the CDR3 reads TGTGCCAGCTCACCCGGACAGCTCTCTGGAAACACCATATATTTT. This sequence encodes CASSPGQLSGNTIYF.

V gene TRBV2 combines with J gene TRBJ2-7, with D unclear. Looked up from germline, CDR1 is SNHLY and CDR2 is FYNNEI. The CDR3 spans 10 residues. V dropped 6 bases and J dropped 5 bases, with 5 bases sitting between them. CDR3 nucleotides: TGTGCCAGCAGACAGAACGAGCAGTACTTC. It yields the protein CASRQNEQYF. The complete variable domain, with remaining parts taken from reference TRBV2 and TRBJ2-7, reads EPEVTQTPSHQVTQMGQEVILRCVPISNHLYFYWYRQILGQKVEFLVSFYNNEISEKSEIFDDQFSVERPDGSNFTLKIRSTKLEDSAMYFCASRQNEQYFGPGTRLTVT.

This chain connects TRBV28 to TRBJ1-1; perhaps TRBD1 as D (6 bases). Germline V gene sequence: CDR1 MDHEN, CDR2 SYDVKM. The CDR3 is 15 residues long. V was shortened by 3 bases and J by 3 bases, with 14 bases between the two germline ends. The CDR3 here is CASSLLRGGDTEAFF. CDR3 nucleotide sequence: TGTGCCAGCAGTTTGCTCAGGGGCGGGGACACTGAAGCTTTCTTT. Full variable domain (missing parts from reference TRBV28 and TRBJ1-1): DVKVTQSSRYLVKRTGEKVFLECVQDMDHENMFWYRQDPGLGLRLIYFSYDVKMKEKGDIPEGYSVSREKKERFSLILESASTNQTSMYLCASSLLRGGDTEAFFGQGTRLTVV.

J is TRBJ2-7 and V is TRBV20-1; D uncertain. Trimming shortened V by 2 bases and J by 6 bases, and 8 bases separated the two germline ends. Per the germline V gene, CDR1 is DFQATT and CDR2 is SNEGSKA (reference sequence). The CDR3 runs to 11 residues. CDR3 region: CSARPTSEQYF. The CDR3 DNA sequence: TGCAGTGCTAGACCCACCTCCGAGCAGTACTTC.

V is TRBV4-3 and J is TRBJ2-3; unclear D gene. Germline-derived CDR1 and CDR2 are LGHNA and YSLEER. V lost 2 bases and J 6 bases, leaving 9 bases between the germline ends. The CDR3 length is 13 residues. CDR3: CASSQLLGDTQYF. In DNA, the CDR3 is TGCGCCAGCAGCCAACTACTCGGGGATACGCAGTATTTT.

The CDR3 is CASSTATNEKLFF. In DNA form, the CDR3 reads TGTGCCTCCTCGACAGCAACTAATGAAAAACTGTTTTTT. V gene TRBV30 combines with J gene TRBJ1-4, with D possibly matching TRBD1 (5 bases). The CDR3 runs to 13 residues. V gave up 7 bases and J gave up 0 bases, with 9 bases separating them. Germline CDR1 is GTSNPN and CDR2 is SVGIG (reference sequence). Together with reference TRBV30 and TRBJ1-4, the CDR3 gives the full variable domain: SQTIHQWPATLVQPVGSPLSLECTVEGTSNPNLYWYRQAAGRGLQLLFYSVGIGQISSEVPQNLSASRPQDRQFILSSKKLLLSDSGFYLCASSTATNEKLFFGSGTQLSVL.

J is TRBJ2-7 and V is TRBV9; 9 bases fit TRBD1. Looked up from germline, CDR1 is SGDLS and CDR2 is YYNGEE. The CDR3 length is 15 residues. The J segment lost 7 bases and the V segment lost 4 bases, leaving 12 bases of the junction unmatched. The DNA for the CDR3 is TGTGCCAGCAGCTTAGACAGGGGGGGTGCGTATGAGCAGTACTTC. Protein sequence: CASSLDRGGAYEQYF.